This entry lists 23 T cell receptor beta chains sequenced from one sample in a study of T cell repertoires in cytomegalovirus infection. TCRdb used MiXCR to reprocess the reads, holding one entry per CDR3 protein. The table shows about 530,000 distinct CDR3 sequences, with more than 25% occurring only once. Sample: PBMCs. These receptors all stem from a human donor in good health (CMV status not recorded). Some clones in this sample may be carry-over from other donors' samples.

V usage is TRBV6-2 or TRBV6-3 and J usage is TRBJ2-1; 10 bases map to TRBD2. V shed 2 bases and J 0 bases; nucleotides not matched to a gene: 7. This CDR3 is 18 amino acids long. CDR1 MNHEY and CDR2 SVGEGT come from the germline V gene. The CDR3: CASSYRRASGSSYNEQFF. CDR3 in DNA: TGTGCCAGCAGTTACAGGAGGGCTAGCGGGAGCTCCTACAATGAGCAGTTCTTC.

The chain combines TRBV6-1 with TRBJ2-3; either TRBD1 or TRBD2 may fit D (5 bases each). V was trimmed by 8 bases and J by 4 bases, leaving 10 bases between them. Germline-derived CDR1 and CDR2 are MNHNS and SASEGT. This CDR3 is built from 12 residues. The CDR3 loop is CASRGWADTQYF. The DNA for the CDR3 is TGTGCCAGCCGGGGCTGGGCAGATACGCAGTATTTT.

The CDR3 nucleotides are TGTGCCAGCAGCTTGGGACAGGGGGCAGGTTCGAACACTGAAGCTTTCTTT. Its translation: CASSLGQGAGSNTEAFF. The V call is TRBV7-6, the J call TRBJ1-1, with TRBD1 matching over 12 bases. V dropped 3 bases and J dropped 1; count of bases not matched to a gene: 6. The CDR3 is 17 residues long. Germline V gene lookup returns CDR1 SGHVS and CDR2 FNYEAQ.

Only a few counts were recorded for this clonotype. The chain is built from TRBV7-9 and TRBJ2-7, with D perhaps TRBD1 or TRBD2 (6 bases each). Germline CDR1 SEHNR, CDR2 FQNEAQ (reference sequence). This CDR3 contains 14 residues. V was cut by 7 bases and J by 3 bases, with 16 bases left in between. CDR3 sequence (DNA): TGTGCCAGCATCCCGGGGGCAGGCAACTACGAGCAGTACTTC. It specifies CASIPGAGNYEQYF.

The chain employs TRBV7-9 and TRBJ2-2; 9 bases map to TRBD2. V was clipped by 5 bases and J by 2 bases; unmatched bases: 12. Germline CDR1 and CDR2: SEHNR and FQNEAQ (reference sequence). This CDR3 has 18 amino acids. The CDR3 coding sequence is TGTGCCAGCAGCCTGGGACTAGCTAACCAACGAAACACCGGGGAGCTGTTTTTT. Encoded protein: CASSLGLANQRNTGELFF.

This clonotype was observed many times. V is TRBV7-2 and J is TRBJ1-1; no clear D gene. Per the germline V gene, CDR1 is SGHTA and CDR2 is FQGNSA. This CDR3 spans 14 amino acids. Deletions cut 1 base from V and 1 base from J, with 7 bases between. CDR3 sequence reads: CASSLGPRNTEAFF. The CDR3 region has the DNA TGTGCCAGCAGCTTAGGGCCGAGGAACACTGAAGCTTTCTTT.

Ten or more counts support this clonotype. The rearrangement joins TRBV7-9 to TRBJ1-2, with D perhaps TRBD1 (5 bases). Germline values: CDR1 SEHNR, CDR2 FQNEAQ (reference sequence). The V gene lost 5 bases and the J gene lost 1 base, with 14 bases spanning the gap. CDR3 length: 15 residues. CDR3 protein: CASSTGGGYNYGYTF. As DNA, the CDR3 is TGTGCCAGCAGCACTGGCGGGGGTTATAACTATGGCTACACCTTC.

This rearrangement joins TRBV20-1 to TRBJ2-5; TRBD2 is a possible D gene (6 bases). The germline V gene has CDR1 DFQATT and CDR2 SNEGSKA (reference sequence). V lost 1 base to trimming and J lost 1 base, with 10 bases between them. CDR3 size: 14 residues. The CDR3 loop is CSARGSSGQETQYF. The CDR3 DNA follows: TGCAGTGCTAGAGGAAGTAGCGGCCAAGAGACCCAGTACTTC.

This clonotype was observed a handful of times. The CDR3 DNA is TGTGCCCATTCTGGGTCCTACAATGAGCAGTTCTTC. It translates to CAHSGSYNEQFF. The chain has TRBV10-3 and TRBJ2-1; D unclear. The CDR3 has 12 residues. Trimming pared 11 bases from V and 1 base from J, leaving 9 bases between. Germline values: CDR1 ENHRY, CDR2 SYGVKD.

The chain joins TRBV7-9 to TRBJ1-2; the D gene is possibly TRBD1 (5 bases). Trimming left V 5 bases short and J 4 bases short, with 17 bases between. The CDR3 is made up of 15 amino acids. Germline CDR1 reads SEHNR; CDR2 reads FQNEAQ (reference sequence). CDR3 nucleotides: TGTGCCAGCAGCCAAACAGACAGAGATAGCTATGGCTACACCTTC. Its protein is CASSQTDRDSYGYTF.

In this sample, this clonotype turned up a few times. CDR3 coding DNA: TGTGCCAGTAGTATAGTCCCGTCAGGCAATCAGCCCCAGCATTTT. Translating gives CASSIVPSGNQPQHF. V is TRBV19 and J is TRBJ1-5, with D hard to call. The germline V gene has CDR1 LNHDA and CDR2 SQIVND (reference sequence). CDR3 length: 15 residues. The V end lost 1 base, the J end lost 2 bases, and 9 bases lay between the germline ends.

This chain links TRBV2 with TRBJ2-6; unclear D gene. Deletions cut 4 bases from V and 1 base from J, with 5 bases between. Per germline, CDR1 SNHLY and CDR2 FYNNEI. This CDR3 is built from 14 residues. The CDR3 reads CASSGLSGANVLTF. DNA of the CDR3: TGTGCCAGCAGTGGACTTTCTGGGGCCAACGTCCTGACTTTC. The variable domain in full, with the rest retrieved from reference TRBV2 and TRBJ2-6, is EPEVTQTPSHQVTQMGQEVILRCVPISNHLYFYWYRQILGQKVEFLVSFYNNEISEKSEIFDDQFSVERPDGSNFTLKIRSTKLEDSAMYFCASSGLSGANVLTFGAGSRLTVL.

The chain recombines TRBV12-3 or TRBV12-4 with TRBJ1-1, with a possible D match to TRBD1 (5 bases). V lost 9 bases, J lost 2 bases, and 10 bases lay in between. CDR3 size: 12 residues. CDR3 loop: CASRGGNTEAFF. The CDR3 DNA reads as TGTGCCAGTCGGGGGGGTAACACTGAAGCTTTCTTT.

The chain recombines TRBV6-2 or TRBV6-3 with TRBJ2-1, with unresolved D. Trimming removed 6 bases from V and 2 bases from J, with 14 bases in between. The CDR3 length is 15 residues. The V gene's germline CDR1 is MNHEY and CDR2 SVGEGT. In DNA, the CDR3 is TGTGCCAGCAGGACCGGTACCACCCCCTACAATGAGCAGTTCTTC. Its translation: CASRTGTTPYNEQFF.

This clonotype was detected only once. This sequence joins TRBV6-2 or TRBV6-3 and TRBJ2-6, with D possibly being TRBD1 or TRBD2 (5 bases each). The CDR3 sequence is 16 residues long. V shed 7 bases and J shed 2 bases, with 15 bases lying between them. Germline V lookup: CDR1 MNHEY, CDR2 SVGEGT. This CDR3 is CASNPPRGAGANVLTF. Here the CDR3 DNA reads TGTGCCAGCAACCCCCCCCGAGGGGCTGGGGCCAACGTCCTGACTTTC.

This clonotype was recorded a few times. The chain couples TRBV28 to TRBJ2-5; D gene ambiguous. Germline V gene sequence: CDR1 MDHEN, CDR2 SYDVKM. V gave up 6 bases and J gave up 4 bases, with 18 bases separating them. The CDR3 is 15 residues long. CDR3: CASRPMANRRETQYF. The CDR3 DNA reads TGTGCCAGCAGACCGATGGCCAACCGGCGAGAGACCCAGTACTTC. Variable domain in full (rest from reference TRBV28 and TRBJ2-5): DVKVTQSSRYLVKRTGEKVFLECVQDMDHENMFWYRQDPGLGLRLIYFSYDVKMKEKGDIPEGYSVSREKKERFSLILESASTNQTSMYLCASRPMANRRETQYFGPGTRLLVL.

The chain is built from TRBV10-3 and TRBJ2-7, with D possibly being TRBD2 (6 bases). CDR1 is ENHRY and CDR2 is SYGVKD in the germline V gene. The CDR3 covers 15 residues. V was cut by 2 bases and J by 2 bases, with 13 bases left in between. The CDR3 sequence: CAISEGLADTYEQYF. The DNA for the CDR3 is TGTGCCATCAGTGAGGGTTTAGCGGACACCTACGAGCAGTACTTC.

This clonotype has a handful of counts. The chain uses TRBV5-4 and TRBJ1-5; TRBD1 is a possible D gene (5 bases). Trimming removed 2 bases at V and 2 bases at J, with 11 bases between. CDR1 and CDR2 from the germline V gene are SGHNT and YYREEE (reference sequence). The CDR3 has 15 amino acids. The CDR3, as DNA: TGTGCCAGCAGCTTTGGGGGGATGGGCAATCAGCCCCAGCATTTT. Translating it yields CASSFGGMGNQPQHF.

This CDR3 reads CASSLLVAATQYF. In DNA form, the CDR3 reads TGTGCCAGCAGTTTATTAGTAGCAGCTACGCAGTATTTT. The chain employs TRBV12-3 or TRBV12-4 and TRBJ2-3, with D unresolved. V was clipped by 2 bases and J by 8 bases, with 11 bases between them. The CDR3 runs 13 residues.

This clonotype has a handful of counts. J is TRBJ1-4 and V is TRBV4-3; D is perhaps TRBD1 (6 bases). Trimming pared 2 bases from V and 8 bases from J, leaving 12 bases between. CDR1 LGHNA and CDR2 YSLEER come from the germline V gene. CDR3 length: 14 residues. For the CDR3, the DNA is TGCGCCAGCAGCCAAAACAGGGCTGGGGAAAAACTGTTTTTT. As protein: CASSQNRAGEKLFF.

The chain carries TRBV5-6 and TRBJ2-5, with 10 bases identical to TRBD1. The CDR3 extends over 16 amino acids. CDR1 and CDR2 from the germline V gene are SGHDT and YYEEEE. With 4 bases clipped from V and 0 bases from J, the junction kept 6 bases outside the gene matches. The CDR3 region is CASSLRQGAYQETQYF. The CDR3 coding sequence is TGTGCCAGCAGCCTTCGACAGGGGGCCTACCAAGAGACCCAGTACTTC.

Ten or more counts support this clonotype. V usage is TRBV7-2 and J usage is TRBJ2-7; 7 bases agree with TRBD2. J gave up 0 bases and V 0 bases, and 8 bases lay outside the gene matches. The CDR3 has 17 residues. Germline CDR1 is SGHTA and CDR2 is FQGNSA. CDR3 sequence (DNA): TGTGCCAGCAGCTTAGCGTGGCTAGCGGCCTCCTCCTACGAGCAGTACTTC. Its translation is CASSLAWLAASSYEQYF.

V and J are TRBV2 and TRBJ1-2; D is perhaps TRBD1 (5 bases). The CDR3 extends over 12 amino acids. Germline assignment: CDR1 SNHLY and CDR2 FYNNEI. Between the trimmed V and J ends, which lost 5 bases and 4 bases, there was a span of 8 bases. The DNA of the CDR3 is TGTGCCAGCAGTAACGGGGCCTATGGCTACACCTTC. Translated, it gives CASSNGAYGYTF.